The rows below give T cell receptor beta chains drawn from one sample of a study of identical twins. Each CDR3 protein is one row after TCRdb ran MiXCR on the 5' RACE reads. The sample yields 690,000 or so distinct CDR3 sequences, 8.6% seen once. This same sample was also taken into another study, of yellow fever vaccine responses in identical twins.

Material for sequencing was PBMCs. These receptors came from a woman between 18 and 30 years old in good health. CDR3s include the opening cysteine and the closing phenylalanine or tryptophan. A D gene is named only where the DNA matches it firmly. Only part of the rows carry a size: once, few, many, or a class if the clone is expanded.

clone_size j_call d_call v_call cdr3_nt cdr3_aa
- TRBJ2-6 - TRBV6-2/TRBV6-3 TGTGCCAGCAGTTACTCGAATGTCTTTGGCAGGGAGAACTCTGGGGCCAACGTCCTGACTTTC CASSYSNVFGRENSGANVLTF
- TRBJ2-1 - TRBV20-1 TGCAGTGCCACCCGGGGGGCCAATGAGCAGTTCTTC CSATRGANEQFF
few TRBJ2-5 TRBD2 TRBV3-1 TGTGCCAGCAGCCAAGATACGAGTCGGCTAGCGGGACACCCCCGGGAGACCCAGTACTTC CASSQDTSRLAGHPRETQYF
many TRBJ2-3 TRBD1 TRBV7-2 TGTGCCAGCAGCCCCAAGGGACAGGGGTGGGATACGCAGTATTTT CASSPKGQGWDTQYF
many TRBJ2-1 - TRBV4-2 TGTGCCAGCAGCCAAGGTACAGCAGAACCCTACAATGAGCAGTTCTTC CASSQGTAEPYNEQFF
many TRBJ2-3 - TRBV29-1 TGCAGCGTAGACACAGGGCCCACAGATACGCAGTATTTT CSVDTGPTDTQYF
few TRBJ1-6 TRBD1 TRBV5-6 TGTGCCAGCAGCTGGGGTTGGCAGGGGGTTTCACCCCTCCACTTT CASSWGWQGVSPLHF
few TRBJ2-7 TRBD2 TRBV20-1 TGCAGTGCTAGAGATCATCTAGCGGGAACCTACGAGCAGTACTTC CSARDHLAGTYEQYF
- TRBJ2-1 TRBD2 TRBV20-1 TGCAGTGCTTACTCCCCGGGACTAGCTTCCAATGAGCAGTTCTTC CSAYSPGLASNEQFF
few TRBJ2-3 - TRBV7-2 TGTGCCAGCAGCGAACCGGGACGGGCGCAGTATTTT CASSEPGRAQYF
- TRBJ2-5 TRBD1 TRBV9 TGTGCCACCAGCGTGGGACAGGGCGACCTGGAGACCCAGTACTTC CATSVGQGDLETQYF
- TRBJ2-3 - TRBV7-3 TGTGCCAGCAGCTTAACGGTTTTAGATACGCAGTATTTT CASSLTVLDTQYF
many TRBJ1-6 - TRBV12-3/TRBV12-4 TGTGCCAGCAGTTTCCAGCGTTCACCCCTCCACTTT CASSFQRSPLHF
few TRBJ2-7 TRBD1 TRBV30 TGTGCCGCCGCGACAGGGAATTACGAGCAGTACTTC CAAATGNYEQYF
- TRBJ2-2 - TRBV7-2 TGTGCCAGCAGCTTAGGGCAGGTCACCGGGGAGCTGTTTTTT CASSLGQVTGELFF
- TRBJ2-5 - TRBV5-1 TGCGCCAGCAGCGGGACATCCGAGACCCAGTACTTC CASSGTSETQYF
- TRBJ2-7 - TRBV5-1 TGCGCCAGCAGCTCGGGACGTCAAGCCTACGAGCAGTACTTC CASSSGRQAYEQYF
many TRBJ2-3 - TRBV3-1 TGTGCCAGCAGCCAAGAGGCGAGAACGCAGTATTTT CASSQEARTQYF
few TRBJ2-7 - TRBV21-1 TGTGCCAGCCCCGGATACGAGCAGTACTTC CASPGYEQYF
few TRBJ2-3 - TRBV3-1 TGTGCCAGCAGCCTAAGACTCATGACTAGCACAGATACGCAGTATTTT CASSLRLMTSTDTQYF
- TRBJ2-1 TRBD2 TRBV20-1 TGCAGTGCTAGTGCGTTAGCGGGGCTTGGTGGCTCGTTCTTC CSASALAGLGGSFF
- TRBJ2-7 TRBD1 TRBV5-1 TGCGCCAGCAGCACTCTGACAGGGACGGACGAGCAGTACTTC CASSTLTGTDEQYF
many TRBJ2-3 - TRBV29-1 TGCAGCGTCGCAACCTCCCAAGACACACAGTCGGCTTATTTT CSVATSQDTQSAYF
- TRBJ2-5 TRBD1 TRBV28 TGTGCCAGCAGTTCACCCGGGACAGGGGGAAAAGAGACCCAGTACTTC CASSSPGTGGKETQYF
- TRBJ2-7 - TRBV3-1 TGTGCCAGCAGCCAACAGGGGGGCGAGCAGTACTTC CASSQQGGEQYF
- TRBJ2-1 TRBD2 TRBV19 TGTGCCAGTAGTGCAAGGACTAGCGGGAGGTACAATGAGCAGTTCTTC CASSARTSGRYNEQFF